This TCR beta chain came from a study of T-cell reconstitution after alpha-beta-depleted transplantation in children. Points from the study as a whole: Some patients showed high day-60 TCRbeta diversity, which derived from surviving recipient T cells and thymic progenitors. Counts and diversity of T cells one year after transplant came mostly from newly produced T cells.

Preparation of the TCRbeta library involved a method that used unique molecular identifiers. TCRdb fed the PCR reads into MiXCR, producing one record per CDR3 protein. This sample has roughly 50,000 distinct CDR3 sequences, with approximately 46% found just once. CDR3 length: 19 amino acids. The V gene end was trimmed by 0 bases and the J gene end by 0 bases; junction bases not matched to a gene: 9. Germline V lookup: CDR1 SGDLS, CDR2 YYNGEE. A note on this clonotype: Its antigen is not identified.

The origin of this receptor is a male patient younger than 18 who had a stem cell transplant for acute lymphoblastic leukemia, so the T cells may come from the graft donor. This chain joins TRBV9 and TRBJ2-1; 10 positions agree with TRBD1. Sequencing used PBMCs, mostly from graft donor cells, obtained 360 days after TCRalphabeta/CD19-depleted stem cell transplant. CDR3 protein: CASSVEGTGAPSSYNEQFF. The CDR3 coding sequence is TGTGCCAGCAGCGTAGAGGGGACAGGGGCCCCAAGCTCCTACAATGAGCAGTTCTTC.